This T cell receptor (beta chain) was obtained from a study of T cell responses to AZD1222 COVID-19 vaccine. To note about this clone: No antigen is known for it.

Study-wide findings and caveats: Across spike, vaccine-associated CD4 TCRs were found, dominant at 160-218 and 743-854. Unmutated variant regions reportedly attract nearly half of all spike-specific TCRs.

Germline V gene lookup returns CDR1 SGHTS and CDR2 YDEGEE. CDR3 length equals 15 residues. V was clipped by 3 bases and J by 3 bases; unmatched bases: 7. Generated by immunoSEQ multiplex PCR, the TCRdb table keeps only in-frame clones and is missing some. The repertoire holds about 210,000 clones, around 94% seen once, with about 1.5% in the top ten. This receptor was taken from an adult who received the MenACWY meningococcal vaccine as a control. The chain recombines TRBV5-8 with TRBJ2-3, with TRBD1 identical over 7 bases. Here the sequenced sample was peripheral blood, taken 28 days after the second dose of the MenACWY control vaccine. CDR3 region: CASSSVQGKTDTQYF. The CDR3 coding sequence is TGTGCCAGCAGCTCGGTACAGGGGAAGACAGATACGCAGTATTTT.